This T cell receptor beta chain was documented in a study of PD-L1 blockade in urothelial cancer. This clone was counted between two and nine times. Germline values: CDR1 WSHSY, CDR2 SAAADI. V was clipped by 7 bases and J by 5 bases; unmatched bases: 17. CDR3 length: 17 residues. Produced via immunoSEQ multiplex PCR; TCRdb's table is partial and in-frame only. The sample has approximately 70,000 clones, 85% to 90% seen once. This clonotype was obtained from a man in his sixties with urothelial cancer. V is TRBV10-2 and J is TRBJ2-5; 9 bases match TRBD2. Here the sequenced sample was PBMCs, taken around atezolizumab (anti-PD-L1) treatment. CDR3: CASTPRLAEDPRETQYF. The CDR3 DNA sequence: TGCGCCAGCACCCCAAGACTAGCGGAAGACCCCAGGGAGACCCAGTACTTC.